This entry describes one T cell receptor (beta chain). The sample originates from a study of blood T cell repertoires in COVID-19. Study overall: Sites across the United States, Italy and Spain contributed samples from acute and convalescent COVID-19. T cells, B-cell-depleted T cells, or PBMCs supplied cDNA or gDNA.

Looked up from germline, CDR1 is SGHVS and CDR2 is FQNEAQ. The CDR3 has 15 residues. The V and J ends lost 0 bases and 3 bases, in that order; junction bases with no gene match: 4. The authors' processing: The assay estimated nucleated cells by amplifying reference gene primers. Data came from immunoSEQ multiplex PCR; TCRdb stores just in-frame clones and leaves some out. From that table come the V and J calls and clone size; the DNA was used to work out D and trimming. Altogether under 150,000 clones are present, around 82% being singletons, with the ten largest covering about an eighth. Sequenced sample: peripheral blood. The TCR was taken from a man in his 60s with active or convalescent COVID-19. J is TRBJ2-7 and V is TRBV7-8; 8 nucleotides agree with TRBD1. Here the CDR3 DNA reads TGTGCCAGCAGCTTAGCCCGGGACAGGTACTACGAGCAGTACTTC. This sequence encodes CASSLARDRYYEQYF.